This entry is about one T cell receptor (beta chain). These data come from a study of shared T cell receptors in the human thymus. The V and J ends lost 5 bases and 4 bases respectively, with 15 bases between them. Germline CDR1 LNHDA, CDR2 SQIVND (reference sequence). The CDR3 is 16 amino acids. Clones were read by immunoSEQ multiplex PCR, and TCRdb kept only the in-frame ones, dropping some. The table shows approximately 400,000 clones, with just under 95% occurring only once. Sequencing input: thymocytes. This sequence originates from a human donor. J is TRBJ2-6 and V is TRBV19, with D perhaps TRBD2 (5 bases). The DNA of the CDR3 is TGTGCCAGTAGTCCCCCGGGTCCGGGGGGGGCCAACGTCCTGACTTTC. Encoded protein: CASSPPGPGGANVLTF.